Listed below are T cell receptor beta chains from one sample, sequenced in a study of T cell responses to AZD1222 COVID-19 vaccine. Data came from immunoSEQ multiplex PCR; TCRdb stores just in-frame clones and leaves some out. The data hold some 140,000 clones, with about 90% observed a single time. The sequencing here drew on peripheral blood, taken on day 0 of AZD1222 vaccination. All receptors derive from an adult in good health. Each CDR3 is given with its conserved first and last residue. The order of the fields is D gene, clone size, V gene, CDR3 protein. A D gene is named only where the DNA matches it firmly. A row's size may be missing; if present it is once, few, many or a size class.

>NA|NA|TRBV11-2
CASSWGGGRGRGEQYF
>NA|NA|TRBV29-1
CSVSGVVDTEAFF
>TRBD2|NA|TRBV27
CASRIAGDPRLTVYEQYF
>NA|NA|TRBV2
CASSRDIEGGQPQHF
>NA|NA|TRBV5-8
CASSLDPNYEQYF
>NA|NA|TRBV19
CASSAISGNTIYF
>TRBD1|NA|TRBV3-1/TRBV3-2
CASSQDGGRGSLSF
>TRBD2|NA|TRBV28
CASSFSLAGLEVYNEQFF
>NA|once|TRBV30
CAWEGDSSYEQYF
>NA|NA|TRBV6-5
CASSYYQDIRGNEQFF
>NA|NA|TRBV6-5
CASIGRGYTDTQYF
>NA|NA|TRBV6-2/TRBV6-3
CASGLLPQPQHF
>TRBD1|NA|TRBV2
CASSANLRTGHNTGELFF
>TRBD1|NA|TRBV4-2
CASSQEWDSGVNYGYTF